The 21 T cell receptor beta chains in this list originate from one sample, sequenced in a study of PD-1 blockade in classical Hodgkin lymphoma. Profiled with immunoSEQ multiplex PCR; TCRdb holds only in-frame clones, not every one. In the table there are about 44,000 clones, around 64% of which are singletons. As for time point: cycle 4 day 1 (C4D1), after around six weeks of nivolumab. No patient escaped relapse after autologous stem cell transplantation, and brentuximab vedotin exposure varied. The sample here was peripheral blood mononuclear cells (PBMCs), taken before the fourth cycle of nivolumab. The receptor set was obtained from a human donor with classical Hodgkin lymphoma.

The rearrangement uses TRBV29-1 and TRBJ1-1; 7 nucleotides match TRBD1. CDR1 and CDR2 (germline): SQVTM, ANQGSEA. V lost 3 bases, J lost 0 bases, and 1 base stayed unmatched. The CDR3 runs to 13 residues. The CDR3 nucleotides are TGCAGCGTTGAGGGACAGATGAACACTGAAGCTTTCTTT. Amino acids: CSVEGQMNTEAFF.

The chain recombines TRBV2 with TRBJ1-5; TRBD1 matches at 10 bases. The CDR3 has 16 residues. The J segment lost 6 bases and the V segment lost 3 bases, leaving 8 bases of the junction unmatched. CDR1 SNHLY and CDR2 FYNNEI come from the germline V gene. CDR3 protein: CASSDQTGGASQPQHF. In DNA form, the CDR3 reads TGTGCCAGCAGTGACCAGACAGGGGGCGCAAGTCAGCCCCAGCATTTT.

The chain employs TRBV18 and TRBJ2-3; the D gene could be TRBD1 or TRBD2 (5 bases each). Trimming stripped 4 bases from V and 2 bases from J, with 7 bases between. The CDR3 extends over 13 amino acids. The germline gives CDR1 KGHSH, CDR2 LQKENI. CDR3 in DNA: TGTGCCAGCTCACGAGGGGTCACAGATACGCAGTATTTT. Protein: CASSRGVTDTQYF. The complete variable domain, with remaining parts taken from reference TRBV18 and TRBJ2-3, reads NAGVMQNPRHLVRRRGQEARLRCSPMKGHSHVYWYRQLPEEGLKFMVYLQKENIIDESGMPKERFSAEFPKEGPSILRIQQVVRGDSAAYFCASSRGVTDTQYFGPGTRLTVL.

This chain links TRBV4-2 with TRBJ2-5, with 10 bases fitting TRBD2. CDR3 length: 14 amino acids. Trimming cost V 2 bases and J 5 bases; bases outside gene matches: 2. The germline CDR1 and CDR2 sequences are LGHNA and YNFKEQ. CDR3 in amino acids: CASSQPSGSETQYF. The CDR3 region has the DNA TGTGCCAGCAGCCAACCTAGCGGGAGTGAGACCCAGTACTTC.

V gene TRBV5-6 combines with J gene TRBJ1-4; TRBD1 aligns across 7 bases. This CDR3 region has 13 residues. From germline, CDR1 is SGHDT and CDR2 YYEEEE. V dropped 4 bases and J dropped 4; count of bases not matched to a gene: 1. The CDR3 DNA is TGTGCCAGCAGCAGGGACAGTAATGAAAAACTGTTTTTT. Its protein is CASSRDSNEKLFF.

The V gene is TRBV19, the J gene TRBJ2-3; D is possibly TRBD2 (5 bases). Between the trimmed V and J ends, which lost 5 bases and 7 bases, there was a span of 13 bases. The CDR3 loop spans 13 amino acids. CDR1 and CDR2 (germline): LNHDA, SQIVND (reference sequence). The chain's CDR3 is CASSPRTAYTQYF. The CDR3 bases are TGTGCCAGTAGTCCCCGGACTGCGTATACGCAGTATTTT. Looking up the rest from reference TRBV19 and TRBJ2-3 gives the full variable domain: DGGITQSPKYLFRKEGQNVTLSCEQNLNHDAMYWYRQDPGQGLRLIYYSQIVNDFQKGDIAEGYSVSREKKESFPLTVTSAQKNPTAFYLCASSPRTAYTQYFGPGTRLTVL.

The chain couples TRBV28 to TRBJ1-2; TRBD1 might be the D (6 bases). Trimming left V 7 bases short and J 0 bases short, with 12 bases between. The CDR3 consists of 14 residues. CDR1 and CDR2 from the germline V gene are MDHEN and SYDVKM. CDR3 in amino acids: CASIGQGPNYGYTF. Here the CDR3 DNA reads TGTGCCAGCATAGGGCAGGGGCCTAACTATGGCTACACCTTC.

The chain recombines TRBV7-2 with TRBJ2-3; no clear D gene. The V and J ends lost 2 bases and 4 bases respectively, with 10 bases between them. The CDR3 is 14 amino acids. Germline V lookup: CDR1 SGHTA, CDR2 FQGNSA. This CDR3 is CASSLPRSPDTQYF. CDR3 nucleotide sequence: TGTGCCAGCAGCTTACCTAGGAGTCCAGATACGCAGTATTTT. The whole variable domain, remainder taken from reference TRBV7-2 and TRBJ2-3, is GAGVSQSPSNKVTEKGKDVELRCDPISGHTALYWYRQSLGQGLEFLIYFQGNSAPDKSGLPSDRFSAERTGGSVSTLTIQRTQQEDSAVYLCASSLPRSPDTQYFGPGTRLTVL.

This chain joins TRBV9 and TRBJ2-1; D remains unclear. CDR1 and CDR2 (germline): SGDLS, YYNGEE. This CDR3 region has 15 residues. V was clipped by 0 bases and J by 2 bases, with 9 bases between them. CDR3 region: CASSVGAGAYNEQFF. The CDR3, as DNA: TGTGCCAGCAGCGTAGGGGCAGGTGCCTACAATGAGCAGTTCTTC. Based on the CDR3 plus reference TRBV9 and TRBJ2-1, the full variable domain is DSGVTQTPKHLITATGQRVTLRCSPRSGDLSVYWYQQSLDQGLQFLIQYYNGEERAKGNILERFSAQQFPDLHSELNLSSLELGDSALYFCASSVGAGAYNEQFFGPGTRLTVL.

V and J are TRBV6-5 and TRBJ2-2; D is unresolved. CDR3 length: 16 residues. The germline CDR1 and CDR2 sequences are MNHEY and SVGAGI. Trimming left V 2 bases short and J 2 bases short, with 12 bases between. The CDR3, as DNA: TGTGCCAGCAGTTACAGCCCTACTATAAACACCGGGGAGCTGTTTTTT. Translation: CASSYSPTINTGELFF.

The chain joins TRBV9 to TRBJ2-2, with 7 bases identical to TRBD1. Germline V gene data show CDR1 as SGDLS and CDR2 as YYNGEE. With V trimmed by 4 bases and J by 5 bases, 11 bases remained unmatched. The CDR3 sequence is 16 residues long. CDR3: CASSLRKGARTGELFF. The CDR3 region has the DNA TGTGCCAGCAGCCTTCGAAAGGGGGCGCGGACCGGGGAGCTGTTTTTT.

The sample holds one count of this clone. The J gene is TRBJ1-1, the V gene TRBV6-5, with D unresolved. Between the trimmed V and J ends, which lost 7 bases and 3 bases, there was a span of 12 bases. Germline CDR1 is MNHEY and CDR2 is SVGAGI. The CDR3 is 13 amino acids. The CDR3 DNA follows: TGTGCCAGCACCTACGAGATCGACACTGAAGCTTTCTTT. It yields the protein CASTYEIDTEAFF.

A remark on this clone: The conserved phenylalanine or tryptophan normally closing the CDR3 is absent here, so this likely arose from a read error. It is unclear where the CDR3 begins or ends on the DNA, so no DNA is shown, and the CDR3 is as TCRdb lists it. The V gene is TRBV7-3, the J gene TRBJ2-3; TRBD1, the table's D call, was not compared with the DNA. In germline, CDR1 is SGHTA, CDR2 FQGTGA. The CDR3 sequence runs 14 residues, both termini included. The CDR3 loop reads CASSLTGGTGRGEL.

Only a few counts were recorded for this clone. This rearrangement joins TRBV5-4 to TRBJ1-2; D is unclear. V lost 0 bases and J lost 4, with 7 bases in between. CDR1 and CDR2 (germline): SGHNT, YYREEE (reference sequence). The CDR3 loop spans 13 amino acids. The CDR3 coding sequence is TGTGCCAGCAGCTTGGGGCAGATCTATGGCTACACCTTC. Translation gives CASSLGQIYGYTF.

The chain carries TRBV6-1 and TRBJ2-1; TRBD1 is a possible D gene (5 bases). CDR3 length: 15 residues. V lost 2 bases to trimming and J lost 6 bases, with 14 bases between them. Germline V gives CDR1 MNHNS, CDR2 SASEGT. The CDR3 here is CASSEMSAGPNEQFF. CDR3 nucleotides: TGTGCCAGCAGTGAAATGTCGGCAGGGCCCAATGAGCAGTTCTTC.

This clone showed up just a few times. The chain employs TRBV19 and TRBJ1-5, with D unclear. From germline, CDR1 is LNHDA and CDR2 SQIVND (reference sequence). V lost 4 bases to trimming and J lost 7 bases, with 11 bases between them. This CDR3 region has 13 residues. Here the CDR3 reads CASSKEGGQPQHF. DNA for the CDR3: TGTGCCAGTAGTAAGGAGGGTGGACAGCCCCAGCATTTT.

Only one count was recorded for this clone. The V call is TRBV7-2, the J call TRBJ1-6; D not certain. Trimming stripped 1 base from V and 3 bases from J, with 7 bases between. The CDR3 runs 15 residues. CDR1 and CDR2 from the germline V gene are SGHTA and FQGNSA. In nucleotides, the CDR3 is TGTGCCAGCAGCTTAGGGGTGAACTATAATTCACCCCTCCACTTT. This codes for CASSLGVNYNSPLHF.

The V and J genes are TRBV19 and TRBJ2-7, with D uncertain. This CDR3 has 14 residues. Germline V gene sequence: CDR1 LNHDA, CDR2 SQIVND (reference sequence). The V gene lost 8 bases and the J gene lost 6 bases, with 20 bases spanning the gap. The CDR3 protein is CASQVAHINGEQYF. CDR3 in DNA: TGTGCCAGTCAGGTGGCCCACATCAACGGCGAGCAGTACTTC.

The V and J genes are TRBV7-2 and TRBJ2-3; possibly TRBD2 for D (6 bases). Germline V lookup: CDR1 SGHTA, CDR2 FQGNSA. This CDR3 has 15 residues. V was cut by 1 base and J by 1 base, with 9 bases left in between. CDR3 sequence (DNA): TGTGCCAGCAGCTTAGGGGCTAGCGGCACAGATACGCAGTATTTT. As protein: CASSLGASGTDTQYF.

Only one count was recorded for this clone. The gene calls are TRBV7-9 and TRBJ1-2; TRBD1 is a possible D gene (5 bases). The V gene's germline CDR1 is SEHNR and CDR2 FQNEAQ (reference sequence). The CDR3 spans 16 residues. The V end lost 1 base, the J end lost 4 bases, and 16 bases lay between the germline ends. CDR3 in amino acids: CASSLVGESLRYGYTF. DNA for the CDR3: TGTGCCAGCAGCTTAGTGGGGGAATCACTCCGCTATGGCTACACCTTC.

CDR3 protein: CASSKEETQYF. CDR3 nucleotides: TGCGCCAGCAGCAAGGAAGAGACCCAGTACTTC. The chain joins TRBV5-1 to TRBJ2-5; D unresolved. Germline lookup yields CDR1 SGHRS and CDR2 YFSETQ. The CDR3 runs 11 residues. Trimming took 4 bases from V and 3 from J, leaving 4 bases between them.